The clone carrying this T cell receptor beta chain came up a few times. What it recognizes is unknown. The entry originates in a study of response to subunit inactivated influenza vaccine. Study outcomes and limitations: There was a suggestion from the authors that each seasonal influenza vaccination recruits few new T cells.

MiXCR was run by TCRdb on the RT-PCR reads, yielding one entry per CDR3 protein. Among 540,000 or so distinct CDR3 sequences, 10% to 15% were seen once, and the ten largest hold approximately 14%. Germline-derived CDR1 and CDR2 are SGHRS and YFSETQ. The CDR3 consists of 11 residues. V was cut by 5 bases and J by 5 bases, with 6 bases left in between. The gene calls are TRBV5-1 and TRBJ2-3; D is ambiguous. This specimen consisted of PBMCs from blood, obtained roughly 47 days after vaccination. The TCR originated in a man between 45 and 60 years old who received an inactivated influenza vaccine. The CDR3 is CASRLRDTQYF. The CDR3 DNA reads TGCGCCAGCAGGTTAAGAGATACGCAGTATTTT. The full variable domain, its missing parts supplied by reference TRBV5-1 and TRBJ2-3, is KAGVTQTPRYLIKTRGQQVTLSCSPISGHRSVSWYQQTPGQGLQFLFEYFSETQRNKGNFPGRFSGRQFSNSRSEMNVSTLELGDSALYLCASRLRDTQYFGPGTRLTVL.